Listed below are T cell receptor beta chains from one sample, sequenced in a study of T cells after yellow fever vaccination. TCRdb called the 5' RACE reads again in MiXCR, with one record for every CDR3 protein. There are some 250,000 distinct CDR3 sequences in the sample; less than 8.5% occur only once, and approximately 0.84% lies in the top ten. The input for sequencing was CD4+ T cells sorted from PBMCs, taken 15 days after the yellow fever booster vaccination. These receptors all stem from a man between 25 and 39 years old who received the YFV17D yellow fever vaccine. CDR3s include the opening cysteine and the closing phenylalanine or tryptophan. D genes are given only for firm matches. The listing skips clone size in some rows; elsewhere it reads once, few, many or a size class.

many,TRBV7-9,TRBJ2-7,TRBD1,CASNLRGPGEQYF,TGTGCCAGCAACCTCAGGGGGCCGGGCGAGCAGTACTTC
many,TRBV20-1,TRBJ2-1,TRBD2,CSAGRRSGSIYNEQFF,TGCAGTGCTGGTCGGAGGAGCGGGAGTATCTACAATGAGCAGTTCTTC
many,TRBV5-1,TRBJ2-7,TRBD1,CASSSGQLTYEQYF,TGCGCCAGCAGCTCGGGACAGCTCACCTACGAGCAGTACTTC
-,TRBV7-8,TRBJ2-5,TRBD2,CASSRLASQETQYF,TGTGCCAGCAGTAGACTAGCGTCCCAAGAGACCCAGTACTTC
many,TRBV7-2,TRBJ2-7,TRBD2,CASSLAVVAGYEQYF,TGTGCCAGCAGCTTAGCGGTGGTAGCGGGCTACGAGCAGTACTTC
few,TRBV9,TRBJ2-1,TRBD2,CASSVLTSGRVYNEQFF,TGTGCCAGCAGCGTATTGACTAGCGGGAGGGTTTACAATGAGCAGTTCTTC
-,TRBV2,TRBJ2-5,-,CASSASLEGKETQYF,TGTGCCAGCAGTGCCTCCTTAGAGGGAAAAGAGACCCAGTACTTC
-,TRBV7-9,TRBJ1-4,-,CASSPPGVANEKLFF,TGTGCCAGCAGCCCTCCTGGGGTTGCTAATGAAAAACTGTTTTTT
-,TRBV9,TRBJ2-3,-,CASSVRLGGTDTQYF,TGTGCCAGCAGCGTACGACTAGGTGGCACAGATACGCAGTATTTT
many,TRBV7-2,TRBJ2-5,-,CASSVAVYQETQYF,TGTGCCAGCAGTGTAGCGGTCTACCAAGAGACCCAGTACTTC
-,TRBV30,TRBJ1-3,TRBD1,CAWRDRDRAGNTIYF,TGTGCCTGGAGGGACCGGGACAGGGCTGGAAACACCATATATTTT
many,TRBV12-3/TRBV12-4,TRBJ2-1,-,CASSPTRTAHNEQFF,TGTGCCAGCAGCCCGACGAGGACAGCTCACAATGAGCAGTTCTTC
-,TRBV15,TRBJ1-2,-,CATSRGGGPLYGYGYTF,TGTGCCACCAGCAGAGGGGGCGGGCCCCTGTATGGCTATGGCTACACCTTC
-,TRBV29-1,TRBJ2-5,-,CSVVDIYQETQYF,TGCAGCGTTGTGGACATATACCAAGAGACCCAGTACTTC
many,TRBV29-1,TRBJ2-3,-,CSVEVLSNTQYF,TGCAGCGTTGAAGTTCTGTCCAATACGCAGTATTTT
-,TRBV20-1,TRBJ2-3,TRBD2,CSAPPGLAQSHTQYF,TGCAGTGCACCCCCGGGACTAGCGCAGTCCCATACGCAGTATTTT
many,TRBV29-1,TRBJ2-1,TRBD1,CSVDRRQGNEQFF,TGCAGCGTTGACCGGAGACAGGGGAATGAGCAGTTCTTC
-,TRBV12-3/TRBV12-4,TRBJ2-7,-,CASSSWGSYEQYF,TGTGCCAGCAGTTCATGGGGTTCCTACGAGCAGTACTTC
-,TRBV19,TRBJ2-3,-,CASSISRTGSTDTQYF,TGTGCCAGTAGTATATCCCGGACGGGTAGCACAGATACGCAGTATTTT
-,TRBV4-3,TRBJ2-1,TRBD2,CASSQVAGDSEQFF,TGCGCCAGCAGCCAAGTAGCGGGAGATAGTGAGCAGTTCTTC
many,TRBV7-2,TRBJ2-3,TRBD2,CASSPFRGLAGADTQYF,TGTGCCAGCAGCCCATTCCGGGGACTAGCGGGAGCAGATACGCAGTATTTT
few,TRBV9,TRBJ2-1,-,CASSVAPSIGHEQFF,TGTGCCAGCAGCGTAGCCCCCTCTATTGGACATGAGCAGTTCTTC
many,TRBV14,TRBJ1-1,TRBD1,CASSPFPSGQGAFEAFF,TGTGCCAGCAGCCCCTTTCCCTCGGGACAGGGGGCTTTTGAAGCTTTCTTT
many,TRBV5-1,TRBJ2-1,TRBD2,CASGVAGTNEQFF,TGCGCCAGCGGCGTAGCGGGAACCAATGAGCAGTTCTTC
-,TRBV19,TRBJ2-7,-,CASSIGQGGYEQYF,TGTGCCAGTAGTATCGGGCAGGGCGGCTACGAGCAGTACTTC
many,TRBV5-1,TRBJ2-3,TRBD1,CASSFQGQGTDTQYF,TGCGCCAGCAGCTTCCAGGGACAGGGGACAGATACGCAGTATTTT
few,TRBV7-9,TRBJ2-7,-,CASSRGSPYEQYF,TGTGCCAGCAGCAGGGGGTCCCCCTACGAGCAGTACTTC
-,TRBV7-3,TRBJ1-1,TRBD1,CASRRQGAMNTEAFF,TGTGCCAGCAGACGACAGGGGGCCATGAACACTGAAGCTTTCTTT
few,TRBV30,TRBJ2-7,-,CAWSYFQGSYEQYF,TGTGCCTGGAGTTATTTTCAGGGTTCCTACGAGCAGTACTTC
few,TRBV5-1,TRBJ2-7,-,CASSLLRDGYEQYF,TGCGCCAGCAGCCTACTACGGGACGGCTACGAGCAGTACTTC
few,TRBV5-1,TRBJ2-1,-,CASSKRDDGEQFF,TGCGCCAGCAGCAAAAGGGATGATGGTGAGCAGTTCTTC
-,TRBV10-3,TRBJ2-5,-,CAISAGISETQYF,TGTGCCATCAGCGCCGGGATTTCCGAGACCCAGTACTTC
few,TRBV20-1,TRBJ2-1,-,CSAMGSRSYNEQFF,TGCAGTGCTATGGGGAGTAGGTCCTACAATGAGCAGTTCTTC
-,TRBV20-1,TRBJ2-3,TRBD2,CCAPGGGRGTSTDTQYF,TGCTGTGCCCCCGGTGGCGGGAGGGGTACTAGCACAGATACGCAGTATTTT
-,TRBV30,TRBJ2-5,-,CAWRAGVGTQYF,TGTGCCTGGAGGGCAGGGGTTGGGACCCAGTACTTC
many,TRBV28,TRBJ2-7,-,CASTLASGTYEQYF,TGTGCCAGCACCCTGGCCTCGGGCACCTACGAGCAGTACTTC
few,TRBV20-1,TRBJ2-7,-,CSARMDPTEQYF,TGCAGTGCCAGGATGGACCCTACAGAGCAGTACTTC
-,TRBV6-1,TRBJ1-4,TRBD1,CASSVANGAGGKLFF,TGTGCCAGCAGTGTCGCCAATGGGGCAGGGGGGAAACTGTTTTTT
many,TRBV5-6,TRBJ1-4,-,CASSLDQGGRGKLFF,TGTGCCAGCAGCTTGGACCAGGGCGGTCGGGGAAAACTGTTTTTT
many,TRBV11-2,TRBJ1-6,TRBD1,CASSRQGYDNSPLHF,TGTGCCAGCAGCCGACAGGGTTATGATAATTCACCCCTCCACTTT